This T cell receptor beta chain was captured in a study of shared clonotypes between healthy human individuals. Points from the study as a whole: At large depth, rarefaction still showed sorted-subset sequencing to be incomplete.

Each subset's genomic DNA was shared equally among a number of immunoSEQ plates. Measured with immunoSEQ multiplex PCR; TCRdb has only the in-frame clones, and not every one. The sample yields around 1.5 million clones, under 99% seen once. As regards this clone: Its specificity is not known.

Germline assignment: CDR1 LNHNV and CDR2 YYDKDF (reference sequence). V was cut by 3 bases and J by 14 bases, with 19 bases left in between. The CDR3 sequence is 14 residues long. Sample: naive CD4+ T cells sorted from blood. Subset defined: CD45RA+ positively selected. The receptor was derived from a man aged 30 to 45 in good health. The V call is TRBV15, the J call TRBJ1-4, with no clear D. The CDR3 coding sequence is TGTGCCACCAGCAGGAAGAGATCGGTAGCGGGGCTGTTTTTT. It encodes CATSRKRSVAGLFF.